A selection of T cell receptor beta chains follows, all from one sample in a study of blood T cell repertoires in COVID-19. Generated by immunoSEQ multiplex PCR, the TCRdb table keeps only in-frame clones and is missing some. The sample carries 210,000 or so clones, 80% to 90% recorded once. The sequenced sample was peripheral blood. The receptors were gathered from a man aged 18 to 30 with active or convalescent COVID-19. The CDR3 runs from the conserved cysteine through the conserved F or W. D genes are given only for firm matches. Some rows have no size entry. The others give once, few or many, or a class for an expanded clone.

TGTGCCAGCTCAAACCGGGAGCTCTCTGGAAACACCATATATTTT | CASSNRELSGNTIYF | NA | TRBJ1-3 | 15 | NA | TRBV18
TGTGCCAGCAGCTTGGACGCAGGGCGGACGGGTGGCTACACCTTC | CASSLDAGRTGGYTF | NA | TRBJ1-2 | 15 | NA | TRBV5-6
TGCGCCAGCAGCCAATTCACAGGAGACACTGAAGCTTTCTTT | CASSQFTGDTEAFF | NA | TRBJ1-1 | 14 | NA | TRBV4-3
TGTGCCAGCAGCCAAGCACTAGGAGATGAGCAGTTCTTC | CASSQALGDEQFF | NA | TRBJ2-1 | 13 | NA | TRBV3-1/TRBV3-2
TGTGCCAGCGGCCCCCTAGCTCCCCCTCAGAGCAATGAGCAGTTCTTC | CASGPLAPPQSNEQFF | NA | TRBJ2-1 | 16 | NA | TRBV11-1
TGTGCCAGTATTGGTACTGGGGGCCGAGAAGCTTTCTTT | CASIGTGGREAFF | NA | TRBJ1-1 | 13 | NA | TRBV19
TGTGCCAGCAGTGATTTGGGCAGGGGAACTGAAGCTTTCTTT | CASSDLGRGTEAFF | NA | TRBJ1-1 | 14 | NA | TRBV6-1
TGTGCTAGTGGGGTACAGAACATTCAGTACTTC | CASGVQNIQYF | NA | TRBJ2-4 | 11 | NA | TRBV12-5
TGTGCCAGCTCACCCGGGACAGGGGGTCATGAAAAACTGTTTTTT | CASSPGTGGHEKLFF | NA | TRBJ1-4 | 15 | TRBD1 | TRBV18
TGTGCCAGCACCTCCTTCGGGGTCGGCTACACCTTC | CASTSFGVGYTF | NA | TRBJ1-2 | 12 | NA | TRBV6-5
TGTGCCAGCAGCCAGGGGGCGGTGACCACAGATACGCAGTATTTT | CASSQGAVTTDTQYF | NA | TRBJ2-3 | 15 | NA | TRBV3-1/TRBV3-2
TGTGCCAGCAATCCGGGAGAGGCAGATACGCAGTATTTT | CASNPGEADTQYF | NA | TRBJ2-3 | 13 | NA | TRBV2
TGTGCCAGCGCACACCGGGCCGGGGACAGAGTTAACTATGGCTACACCTTC | CASAHRAGDRVNYGYTF | NA | TRBJ1-2 | 17 | NA | TRBV21-1
TGTGCCATCAGTGAGTCGGGGCCTCTGGCTGAAGCTTTCTTT | CAISESGPLAEAFF | NA | TRBJ1-1 | 14 | NA | TRBV10-3
TGTGCCACCACAGGGGGAACCCACGAGCAGTACTTC | CATTGGTHEQYF | NA | TRBJ2-7 | 12 | TRBD1 | TRBV6-5
TGCAGCGCCGGACTGGATTACGAGCAGTACTTC | CSAGLDYEQYF | once | TRBJ2-7 | 11 | NA | TRBV29-1
TGTGCCAGCAGTGCGAAGACGAACACCGGGGAGCTGTTTTTT | CASSAKTNTGELFF | NA | TRBJ2-2 | 14 | NA | TRBV6-6
TGTGCCAGCAGTGCCGGACAGGGGGTGAGCTATGGCTACACCTTC | CASSAGQGVSYGYTF | NA | TRBJ1-2 | 15 | TRBD1 | TRBV6-4
TGTGCCAGCAGGGCACAGGGGTACGACACTGAAGCTTTCTTT | CASRAQGYDTEAFF | NA | TRBJ1-1 | 14 | TRBD1 | TRBV3-1/TRBV3-2
TGTGCCTGGAGCGACAGTTACAATGAGCAGTTCTTC | CAWSDSYNEQFF | NA | TRBJ2-1 | 12 | NA | TRBV30
TGTGCCACCAGTGGGGCAGGGCGGAATGAGCAGTTCTTC | CATSGAGRNEQFF | once | TRBJ2-1 | 13 | NA | TRBV24-1
TGTGCCAGCAGTTTAGGGTTTTGGACAGGGGATTCACCCCTCCACTTT | CASSLGFWTGDSPLHF | once | TRBJ1-6 | 16 | TRBD1 | TRBV27
TGTGCCAGCAGCTTATCCCGCCACGGAGGTGTGGAGACCCAGTACTTC | CASSLSRHGGVETQYF | NA | TRBJ2-5 | 16 | NA | TRBV11-2
TGTGCCAGCAGTTACAGGGGAAACACCATATATTTT | CASSYRGNTIYF | NA | TRBJ1-3 | 12 | NA | TRBV28
TGTGCCAGCAGCTTCGGGACTAGGGGGGCCCAGTACTTC | CASSFGTRGAQYF | NA | TRBJ2-5 | 13 | TRBD2 | TRBV11-3